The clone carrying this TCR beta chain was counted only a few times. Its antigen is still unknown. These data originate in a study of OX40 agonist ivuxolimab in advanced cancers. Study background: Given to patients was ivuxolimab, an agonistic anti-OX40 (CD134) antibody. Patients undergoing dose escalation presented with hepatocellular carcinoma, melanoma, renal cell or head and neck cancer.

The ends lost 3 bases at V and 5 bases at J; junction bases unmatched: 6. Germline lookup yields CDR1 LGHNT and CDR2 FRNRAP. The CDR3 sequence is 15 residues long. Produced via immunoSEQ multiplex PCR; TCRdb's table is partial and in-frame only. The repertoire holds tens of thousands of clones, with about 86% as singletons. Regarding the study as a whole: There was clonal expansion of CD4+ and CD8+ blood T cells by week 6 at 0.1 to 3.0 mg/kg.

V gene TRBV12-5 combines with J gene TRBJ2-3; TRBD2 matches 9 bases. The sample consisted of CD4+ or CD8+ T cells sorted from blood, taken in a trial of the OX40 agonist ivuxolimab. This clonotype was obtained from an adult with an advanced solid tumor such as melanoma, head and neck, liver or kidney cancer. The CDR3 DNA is TGTGCTAGTGGTTTTCTAGCGGGGCCGGGAGATACGCAGTATTTT. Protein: CASGFLAGPGDTQYF.